This T cell receptor (beta chain) was sequenced in a study of cytomegalovirus exposure and HLA in healthy donors. These donors counted as nominally healthy when sampled, but unrecorded immune exposures were likely. This CDR3 contains 18 residues. Germline V gene lookup returns CDR1 LGHNA and CDR2 YNFKEQ. The V gene end was trimmed by 5 bases and the J gene end by 4 bases; junction bases not matched to a gene: 17. The PCR had 60 Vbeta and 13 Jbeta primers. TCRdb's table, derived via immunoSEQ multiplex PCR, lists solely in-frame clones and lacks some. The repertoire consists of more than 90,000 clones, with under 85% occurring once and the leading ten covering around 5%. This clone occurred a few times.

The receptor's source is a man younger than 45 in good health and CMV-seropositive. The source material was PBMCs. The genes are TRBV4-2 and TRBJ2-1; 7 positions agree with TRBD1. This CDR3 is CASSLGPGGTANYNEQFF. CDR3 coding DNA: TGTGCCAGCAGCTTAGGCCCAGGGGGAACAGCGAATTACAATGAGCAGTTCTTC.